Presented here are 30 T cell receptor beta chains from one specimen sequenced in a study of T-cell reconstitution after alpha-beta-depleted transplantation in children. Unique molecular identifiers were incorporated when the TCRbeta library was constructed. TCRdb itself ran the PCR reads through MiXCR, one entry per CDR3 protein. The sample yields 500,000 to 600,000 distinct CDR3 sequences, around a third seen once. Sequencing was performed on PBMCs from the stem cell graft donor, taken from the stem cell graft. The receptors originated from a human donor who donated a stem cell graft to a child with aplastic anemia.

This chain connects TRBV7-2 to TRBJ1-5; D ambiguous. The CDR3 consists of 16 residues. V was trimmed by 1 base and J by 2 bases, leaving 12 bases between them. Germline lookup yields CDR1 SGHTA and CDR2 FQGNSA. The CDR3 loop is CASSLGTKSGNQPQHF. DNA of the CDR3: TGTGCCAGCAGCTTAGGCACCAAGAGCGGCAATCAGCCCCAGCATTTT.

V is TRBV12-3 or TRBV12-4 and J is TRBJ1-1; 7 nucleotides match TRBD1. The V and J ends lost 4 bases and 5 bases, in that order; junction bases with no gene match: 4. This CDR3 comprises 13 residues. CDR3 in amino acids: CASSYRGRTEAFF. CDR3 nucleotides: TGTGCCAGCAGTTACAGGGGAAGGACTGAAGCTTTCTTT.

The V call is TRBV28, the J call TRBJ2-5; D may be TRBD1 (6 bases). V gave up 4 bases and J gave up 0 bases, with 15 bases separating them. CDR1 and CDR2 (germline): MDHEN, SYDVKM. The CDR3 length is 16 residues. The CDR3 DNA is TGTGCCAGCAGTTCCACCGGGACATCGTACCAAGAGACCCAGTACTTC. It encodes CASSSTGTSYQETQYF.

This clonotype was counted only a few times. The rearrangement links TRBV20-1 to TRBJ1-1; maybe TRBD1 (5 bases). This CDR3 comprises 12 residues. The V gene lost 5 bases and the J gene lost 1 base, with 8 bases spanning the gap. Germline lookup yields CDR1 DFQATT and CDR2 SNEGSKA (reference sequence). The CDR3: CSAGDGNTEAFF. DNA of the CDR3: TGCAGTGCTGGGGACGGGAACACTGAAGCTTTCTTT.

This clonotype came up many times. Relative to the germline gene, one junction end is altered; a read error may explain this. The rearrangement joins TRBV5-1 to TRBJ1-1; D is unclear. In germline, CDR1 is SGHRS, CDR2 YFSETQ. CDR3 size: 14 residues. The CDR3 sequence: CASSLAGGNTEAFF. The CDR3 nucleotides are TGTGCCAGCAGCTTGGCCGGCGGGAACACTGAAGCTTTCTTT. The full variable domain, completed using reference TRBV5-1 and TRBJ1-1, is KAGVTQTPRYLIKTRGQQVTLSCSPISGHRSVSWYQQTPGQGLQFLFEYFSETQRNKGNFPGRFSGRQFSNSRSEMNVSTLELGDSALYLCASSLAGGNTEAFFGQGTRLTVV.

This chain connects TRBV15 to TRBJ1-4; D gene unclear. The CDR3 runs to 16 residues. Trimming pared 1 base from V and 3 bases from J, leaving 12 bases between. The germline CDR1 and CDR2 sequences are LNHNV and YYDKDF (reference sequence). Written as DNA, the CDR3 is TGTGCCACCAGCAGAGTAGCGGCAACGCCTAATGAAAAACTGTTTTTT. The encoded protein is CATSRVAATPNEKLFF.

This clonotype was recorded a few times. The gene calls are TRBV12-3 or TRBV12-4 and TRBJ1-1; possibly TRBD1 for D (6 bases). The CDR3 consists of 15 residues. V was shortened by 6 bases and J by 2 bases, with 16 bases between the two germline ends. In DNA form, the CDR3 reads TGTGCCAGCAGCCCCTATCGGACAGCTAACACTGAAGCTTTCTTT. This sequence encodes CASSPYRTANTEAFF.

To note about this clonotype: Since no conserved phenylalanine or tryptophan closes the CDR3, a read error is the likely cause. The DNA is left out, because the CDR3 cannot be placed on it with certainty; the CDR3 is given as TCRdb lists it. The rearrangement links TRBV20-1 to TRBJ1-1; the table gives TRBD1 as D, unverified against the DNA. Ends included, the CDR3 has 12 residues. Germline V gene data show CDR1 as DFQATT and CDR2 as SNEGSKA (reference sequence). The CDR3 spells CSAREVGTGGRT.

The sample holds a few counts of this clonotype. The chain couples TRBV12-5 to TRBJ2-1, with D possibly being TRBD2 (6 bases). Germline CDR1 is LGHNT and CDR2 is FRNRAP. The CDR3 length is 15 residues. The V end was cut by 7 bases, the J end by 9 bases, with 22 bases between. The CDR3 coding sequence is TGTGCTAGTGCCCTGGAGGGCCTGTACCGGGGTGAGCAGTTCTTC. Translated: CASALEGLYRGEQFF.

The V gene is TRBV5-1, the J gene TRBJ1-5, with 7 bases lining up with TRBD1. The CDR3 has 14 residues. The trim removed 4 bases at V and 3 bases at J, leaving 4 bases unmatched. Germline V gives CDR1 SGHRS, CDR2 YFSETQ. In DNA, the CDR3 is TGCGCCAGCAGCCCGGGACAGACCAATCAGCCCCAGCATTTT. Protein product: CASSPGQTNQPQHF.

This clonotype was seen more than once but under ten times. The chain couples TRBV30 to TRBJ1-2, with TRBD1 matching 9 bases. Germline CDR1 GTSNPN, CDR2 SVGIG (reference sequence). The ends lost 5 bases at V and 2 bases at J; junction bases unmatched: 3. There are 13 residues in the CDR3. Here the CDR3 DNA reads TGTGCCTGGCAAGGACAGGGGAACTATGGCTACACCTTC. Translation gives CAWQGQGNYGYTF. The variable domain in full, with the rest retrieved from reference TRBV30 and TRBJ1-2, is SQTIHQWPATLVQPVGSPLSLECTVEGTSNPNLYWYRQAAGRGLQLLFYSVGIGQISSEVPQNLSASRPQDRQFILSSKKLLLSDSGFYLCAWQGQGNYGYTFGSGTRLTVV.

CDR3 region: CSAREGGTSGSGGQFF. The CDR3 region has the DNA TGCAGTGCTAGAGAGGGGGGAACTAGCGGGAGCGGAGGGCAGTTCTTC. This chain joins TRBV20-1 and TRBJ2-1; 11 bases agree with TRBD2. The CDR3 covers 16 residues. J was trimmed by 12 bases and V by 0 bases; bases with no gene match: 13. Germline assignment: CDR1 DFQATT and CDR2 SNEGSKA (reference sequence).

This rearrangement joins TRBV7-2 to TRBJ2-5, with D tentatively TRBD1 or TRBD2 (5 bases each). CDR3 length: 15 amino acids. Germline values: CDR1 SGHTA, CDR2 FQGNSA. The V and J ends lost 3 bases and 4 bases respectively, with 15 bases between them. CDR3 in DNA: TGTGCCAGCAGCTTGGGCATCCAGGGACGAGAGACCCAGTACTTC. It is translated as CASSLGIQGRETQYF. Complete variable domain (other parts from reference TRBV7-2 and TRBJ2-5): GAGVSQSPSNKVTEKGKDVELRCDPISGHTALYWYRQSLGQGLEFLIYFQGNSAPDKSGLPSDRFSAERTGGSVSTLTIQRTQQEDSAVYLCASSLGIQGRETQYFGPGTRLLVL.

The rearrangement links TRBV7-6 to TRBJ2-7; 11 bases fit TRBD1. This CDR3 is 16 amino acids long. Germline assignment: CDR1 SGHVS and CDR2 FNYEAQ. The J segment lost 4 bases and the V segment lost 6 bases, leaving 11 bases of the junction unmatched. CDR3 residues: CASSPATGTGGYEQYF. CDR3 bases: TGTGCCAGCAGTCCTGCGACCGGGACAGGGGGTTACGAGCAGTACTTC.

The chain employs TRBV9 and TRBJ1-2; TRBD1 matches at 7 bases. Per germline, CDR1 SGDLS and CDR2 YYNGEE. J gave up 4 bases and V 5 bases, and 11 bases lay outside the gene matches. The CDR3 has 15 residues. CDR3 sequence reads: CASSPQGSIPYGYTF. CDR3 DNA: TGTGCCAGCAGTCCACAGGGGAGCATCCCCTATGGCTACACCTTC.

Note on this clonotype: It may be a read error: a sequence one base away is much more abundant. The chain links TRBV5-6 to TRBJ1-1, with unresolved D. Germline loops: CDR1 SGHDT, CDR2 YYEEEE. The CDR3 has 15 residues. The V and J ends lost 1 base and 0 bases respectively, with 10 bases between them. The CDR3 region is CASSLLYGVNTEAFF. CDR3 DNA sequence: TGTGCCAGCAGCTTGCTATACGGGGTGAACACTGAAGCTTTCTTT.

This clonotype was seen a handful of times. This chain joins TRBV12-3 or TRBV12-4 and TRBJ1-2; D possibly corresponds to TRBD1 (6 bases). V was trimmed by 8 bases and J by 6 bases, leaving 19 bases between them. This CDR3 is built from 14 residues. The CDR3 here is CASGEYRDGDGYTF. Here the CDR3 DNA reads TGTGCCAGCGGAGAATACAGGGACGGCGATGGCTACACCTTC.

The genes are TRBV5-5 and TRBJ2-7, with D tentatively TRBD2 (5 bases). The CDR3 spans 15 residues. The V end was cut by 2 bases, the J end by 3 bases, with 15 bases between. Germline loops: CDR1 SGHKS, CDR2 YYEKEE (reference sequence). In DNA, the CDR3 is TGTGCCAGCAGCTTTGCCGGGAAAACCGACTACGAGCAGTACTTC. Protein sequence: CASSFAGKTDYEQYF. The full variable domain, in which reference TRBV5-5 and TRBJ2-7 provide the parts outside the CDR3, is DAGVTQSPTHLIKTRGQQVTLRCSPISGHKSVSWYQQVLGQGPQFIFQYYEKEERGRGNFPDRFSARQFPNYSSELNVNALLLGDSALYLCASSFAGKTDYEQYFGPGTRLTVT.

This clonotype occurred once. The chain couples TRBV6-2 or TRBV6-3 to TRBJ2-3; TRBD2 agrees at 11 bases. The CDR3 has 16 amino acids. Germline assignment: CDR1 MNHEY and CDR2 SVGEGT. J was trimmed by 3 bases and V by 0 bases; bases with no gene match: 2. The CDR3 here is CASSYSRTSGTDTQYF. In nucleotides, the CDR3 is TGTGCCAGCAGTTACTCGAGGACTAGCGGGACAGATACGCAGTATTTT.

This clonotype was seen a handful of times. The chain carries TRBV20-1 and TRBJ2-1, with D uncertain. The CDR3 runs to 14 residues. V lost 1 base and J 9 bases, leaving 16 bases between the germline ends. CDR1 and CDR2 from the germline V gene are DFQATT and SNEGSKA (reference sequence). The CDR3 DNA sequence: TGCAGTGCTAGAGCCCTTTCGGTAGGGCTTGAGCAGTTCTTC. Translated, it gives CSARALSVGLEQFF.

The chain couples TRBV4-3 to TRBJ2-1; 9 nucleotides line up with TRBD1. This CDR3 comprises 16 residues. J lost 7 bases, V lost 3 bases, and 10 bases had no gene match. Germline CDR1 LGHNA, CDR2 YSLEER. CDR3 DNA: TGCGCCAGCAGCCAGGACGGGACAGGGTGGGGGAATGAGCAGTTCTTC. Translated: CASSQDGTGWGNEQFF.

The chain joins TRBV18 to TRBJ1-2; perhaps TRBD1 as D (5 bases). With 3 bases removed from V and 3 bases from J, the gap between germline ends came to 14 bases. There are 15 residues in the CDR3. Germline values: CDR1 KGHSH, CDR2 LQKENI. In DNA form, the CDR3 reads TGTGCCAGCTCACCTACAGTCGGGGCAGACTATGGCTACACCTTC. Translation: CASSPTVGADYGYTF.

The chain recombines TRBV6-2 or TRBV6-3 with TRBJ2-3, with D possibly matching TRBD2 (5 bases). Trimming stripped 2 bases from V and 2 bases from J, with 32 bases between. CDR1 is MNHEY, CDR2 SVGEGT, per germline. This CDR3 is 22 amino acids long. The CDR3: CASSYRSARPLGAPSSTDTQYF. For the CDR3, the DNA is TGTGCCAGCAGTTACCGGTCAGCCCGACCCTTGGGAGCGCCTAGTTCCACAGATACGCAGTATTTT.

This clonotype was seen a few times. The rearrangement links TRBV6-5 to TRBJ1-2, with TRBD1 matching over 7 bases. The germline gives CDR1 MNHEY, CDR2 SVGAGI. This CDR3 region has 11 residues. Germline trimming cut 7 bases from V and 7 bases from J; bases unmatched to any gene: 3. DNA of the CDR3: TGTGCCAGCACTCAGGGGGGTGGCTACACCTTC. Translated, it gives CASTQGGGYTF.

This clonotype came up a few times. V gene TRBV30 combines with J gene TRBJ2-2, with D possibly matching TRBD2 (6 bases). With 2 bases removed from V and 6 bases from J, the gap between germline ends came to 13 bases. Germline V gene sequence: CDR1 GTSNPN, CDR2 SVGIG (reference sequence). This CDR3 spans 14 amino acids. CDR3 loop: CAWSYRGGAGELFF. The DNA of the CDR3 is TGTGCCTGGAGTTATCGGGGAGGTGCCGGGGAGCTGTTTTTT.

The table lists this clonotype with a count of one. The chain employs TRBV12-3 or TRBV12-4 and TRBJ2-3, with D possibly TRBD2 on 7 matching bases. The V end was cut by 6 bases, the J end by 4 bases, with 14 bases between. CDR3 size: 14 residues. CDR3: CASRGRGAADTQYF. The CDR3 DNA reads TGTGCCAGCAGGGGGAGGGGGGCGGCAGATACGCAGTATTTT.

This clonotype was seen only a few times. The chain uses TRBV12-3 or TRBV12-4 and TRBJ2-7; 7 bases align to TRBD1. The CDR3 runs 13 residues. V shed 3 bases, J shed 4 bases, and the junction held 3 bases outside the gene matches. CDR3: CASSFEQGYEQYF. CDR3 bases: TGTGCCAGCAGTTTTGAACAGGGGTACGAGCAGTACTTC.

The CDR3 is CSATGTDDSGANVLTF. CDR3 bases: TGCAGCGCAACCGGGACGGATGACTCTGGGGCCAACGTCCTGACTTTC. J is TRBJ2-6 and V is TRBV29-1; the D gene could be TRBD1 or TRBD2 (5 bases each). V was shortened by 7 bases and J by 0 bases, with 16 bases between the two germline ends. The CDR3 sequence is 16 residues long. The germline V gene encodes CDR1 SQVTM and CDR2 ANQGSEA.

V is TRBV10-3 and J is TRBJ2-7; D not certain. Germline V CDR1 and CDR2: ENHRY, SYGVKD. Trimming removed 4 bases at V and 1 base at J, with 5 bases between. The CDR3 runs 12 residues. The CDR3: CAISGSSYEQYV. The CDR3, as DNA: TGTGCCATCAGTGGGTCGTCCTACGAGCAGTACGTC.

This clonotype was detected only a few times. CDR3 protein: CASSLTGGPYEQYV. The DNA of the CDR3 is TGTGCCAGCAGCCTAACAGGGGGCCCCTACGAGCAGTACGTC. This chain links TRBV11-2 with TRBJ2-7, with 9 bases matching TRBD1. The V gene's germline CDR1 is SGHAT and CDR2 FQNNGV. V shed 5 bases, J shed 2 bases, and the junction held 4 bases outside the gene matches. The CDR3 is 14 amino acids.